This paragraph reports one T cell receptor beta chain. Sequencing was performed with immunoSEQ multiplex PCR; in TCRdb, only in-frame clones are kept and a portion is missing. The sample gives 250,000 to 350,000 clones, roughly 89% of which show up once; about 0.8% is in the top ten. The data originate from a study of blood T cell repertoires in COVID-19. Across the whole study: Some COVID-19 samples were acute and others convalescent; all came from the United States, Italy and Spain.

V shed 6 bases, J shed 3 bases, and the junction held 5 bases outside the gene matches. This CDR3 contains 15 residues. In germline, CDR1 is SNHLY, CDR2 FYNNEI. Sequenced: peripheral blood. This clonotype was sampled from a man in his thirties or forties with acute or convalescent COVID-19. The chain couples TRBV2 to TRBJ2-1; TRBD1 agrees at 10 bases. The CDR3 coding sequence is TGTGCCAGCAGATCCGGGACAGGGGACTACAATGAGCAGTTCTTC. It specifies CASRSGTGDYNEQFF.